This TCR beta chain was retrieved from a study of cytomegalovirus exposure and HLA in healthy donors. Germline CDR1 and CDR2: SGHRS and YFSETQ. The CDR3 has 15 amino acids. V shed 2 bases, J shed 2 bases, and the junction held 6 bases outside the gene matches. The repertoire was sequenced with immunoSEQ multiplex PCR; TCRdb's copy has only in-frame clones and lacks some. Found here are about 88,000 clones, approximately 81% of them singletons; the top ten hold 9% to 14%. Study conclusions and caveats: Accounts indicate the classifier identified cytomegalovirus status with strong specificity and sensitivity. Rarity held for most TCR sequences, but there were some public TCRs that occurred in many donors. The TCR clusters that emerged in the first cohort tended, a later analysis found, to co-occur in the roughly 120 validation repertoires.

Points on this clone: Its specificity is unknown.

Material: PBMCs. The rearrangement links TRBV5-1 to TRBJ2-7, with TRBD2 matching over 8 bases. The receptor was derived from a woman aged 18-29 years in good health and CMV-seropositive. CDR3 nucleotide sequence: TGCGCCAGCAGCTTCTTCGGGGGGGGCCCCTACGAGCAGTACTTC. Its translation is CASSFFGGGPYEQYF.